Shown below are 25 T cell receptor beta chains from a single sample sequenced in a study of cytomegalovirus exposure and HLA in healthy donors. PCR used 60 Vbeta primers and 13 Jbeta primers. Sequenced by immunoSEQ multiplex PCR; TCRdb stores in-frame clones only, minus some. This table holds some 180,000 clones, about 80% found once. The sample consisted of PBMCs. Receptor source: a woman aged 25 to 39 in good health and CMV-seropositive.

The chain has TRBV7-6 and TRBJ1-2, with 9 bases identical to TRBD1. With V trimmed by 5 bases and J by 4 bases, 8 bases remained unmatched. CDR1 is SGHVS and CDR2 is FNYEAQ in the germline V gene. The CDR3 consists of 15 residues. CDR3 region: CASSASTGGGYGYTF. DNA of the CDR3: TGTGCCAGCAGCGCCTCGACAGGGGGGGGCTATGGCTACACCTTC.

The chain links TRBV13 to TRBJ1-1, with 8 bases identical to TRBD1. This CDR3 is 15 amino acids long. CDR1 is PRHDT, CDR2 FYEKMQ, per germline (reference sequence). Germline trimming cut 5 bases from V and 5 bases from J; bases unmatched to any gene: 10. This chain's CDR3 is CASSPDREMETEAFF. CDR3 DNA: TGTGCCAGCAGCCCGGACAGGGAGATGGAGACTGAAGCTTTCTTT.

The V and J genes are TRBV5-5 and TRBJ1-5, with 7 bases identical to TRBD1. Trimming took 4 bases from V and 7 from J; bases not matched to a gene: 8. Germline CDR1 and CDR2: SGHKS and YYEKEE (reference sequence). The CDR3 consists of 14 residues. As DNA, the CDR3 is TGTGCCAGCAGCCTCAGGGGGACCGGGCAGCCCCAGCATTTT. Its translation is CASSLRGTGQPQHF. Full variable domain (missing parts from reference TRBV5-5 and TRBJ1-5): DAGVTQSPTHLIKTRGQQVTLRCSPISGHKSVSWYQQVLGQGPQFIFQYYEKEERGRGNFPDRFSARQFPNYSSELNVNALLLGDSALYLCASSLRGTGQPQHFGDGTRLSIL.

This clone came up once. The rearrangement joins TRBV7-2 to TRBJ1-1; the D is unclear. V was clipped by 5 bases and J by 5 bases, with 12 bases between them. CDR1 SGHTA and CDR2 FQGNSA come from the germline V gene. This CDR3 region has 13 residues. The CDR3 DNA reads TGTGCCAGCAGCGAACACGCGGAGACTGAAGCTTTCTTT. It encodes CASSEHAETEAFF.

This chain uses TRBV25-1 with TRBJ1-4, with 7 bases fitting TRBD1. V dropped 5 bases and J dropped 4; count of bases not matched to a gene: 10. Per the germline V gene, CDR1 is MGHDK and CDR2 is SYGVNS. This CDR3 is 16 amino acids long. CDR3 amino acids: CASSRARQGLNEKLFF. Here the CDR3 DNA reads TGTGCCAGCAGTAGAGCGCGACAGGGCCTTAATGAAAAACTGTTTTTT. Drawing the rest from reference TRBV25-1 and TRBJ1-4, the complete variable domain is EADIYQTPRYLVIGTGKKITLECSQTMGHDKMYWYQQDPGMELHLIHYSYGVNSTEKGDLSSESTVSRIRTEHFPLTLESARPSHTSQYLCASSRARQGLNEKLFFGSGTQLSVL.

The rearrangement uses TRBV30 and TRBJ1-2; TRBD1 matches 9 bases. CDR1 is GTSNPN, CDR2 SVGIG, per germline (reference sequence). V was pared by 3 bases and J by 8 bases, with 13 bases of the junction left unmatched. This CDR3 contains 15 residues. The CDR3 spells CAWRLTGGLTRGYTF. The DNA of the CDR3 is TGTGCCTGGAGATTAACAGGGGGCTTAACACGAGGCTACACCTTC.

The chain recombines TRBV7-3 with TRBJ2-1, with TRBD1 matching over 8 bases. The junction had 7 bases not matched to a gene; V was cut back by 5 bases and J by 7 bases. Germline CDR1 and CDR2: SGHTA and FQGTGA. There are 14 residues in the CDR3. The CDR3 DNA reads TGTGCCAGCAGCATCAATCAGGGGGCGAATGAGCAGTTCTTC. This gives the protein CASSINQGANEQFF.

Remarks on this clone: Within the sample, other DNA sequences also encode this same CDR3. V is TRBV27 and J is TRBJ2-3; D is uncertain. CDR1 is MNHEY, CDR2 SMNVEV, per germline (reference sequence). The CDR3 consists of 13 residues. Trimming left V 5 bases short and J 0 bases short, with 6 bases between. In nucleotides, the CDR3 is TGTGCCAGCAGTCTAACTAGCACAGATACGCAGTATTTT. Translated, it gives CASSLTSTDTQYF.

The chain recombines TRBV10-3 with TRBJ2-7, with D perhaps TRBD2 (6 bases). Germline V gene sequence: CDR1 ENHRY, CDR2 SYGVKD. The ends were cut back, 10 bases at V and 3 bases at J, with 19 bases in the middle. There are 14 residues in the CDR3. The CDR3 sequence: CATARPGEDYEQYF. CDR3 nucleotides: TGTGCCACCGCCCGCCCGGGAGAGGACTACGAGCAGTACTTC.

V is TRBV5-1 and J is TRBJ2-1; the match to TRBD2 covers 14 bases. J lost 10 bases, V lost 1 base, and 4 bases had no gene match. In germline, CDR1 is SGHRS, CDR2 YFSETQ. This CDR3 has 15 amino acids. CDR3 nucleotides: TGCGCCAGCAGCTTGCCGGGACTAGCGGGGGTGGAGCAGTTCTTC. The encoded protein is CASSLPGLAGVEQFF.

The chain recombines TRBV4-1 with TRBJ1-6; TRBD1 might be the D (5 bases). CDR1 MGHRA and CDR2 YSYEKL come from the germline V gene. V was clipped by 3 bases and J by 7 bases, with 13 bases between them. The CDR3 extends over 15 amino acids. The CDR3 DNA sequence: TGCGCCAGCAGCCAGGATTCTAGGGGCAATTCACCCCTCCACTTT. Protein sequence: CASSQDSRGNSPLHF.

The sample holds a few counts of this clone. The V and J genes are TRBV19 and TRBJ2-3; 9 bases line up with TRBD1. The CDR3 has 15 amino acids. With 6 bases clipped from V and 4 bases from J, the junction kept 8 bases outside the gene matches. The germline V gene has CDR1 LNHDA and CDR2 SQIVND (reference sequence). The CDR3 DNA reads as TGTGCCAGTAGAACCACAGGGGGCGACGCAGATACGCAGTATTTT. It yields the protein CASRTTGGDADTQYF.

The rearrangement links TRBV30 to TRBJ2-7, with D maybe TRBD2 (5 bases). This CDR3 has 13 residues. The V and J ends lost 3 bases and 0 bases respectively, with 9 bases between them. Germline CDR1 reads GTSNPN; CDR2 reads SVGIG (reference sequence). This CDR3 is CAWSQGSSYEQYF. The CDR3 DNA reads TGTGCCTGGAGCCAAGGGAGCTCCTACGAGCAGTACTTC.

The chain carries TRBV28 and TRBJ2-7; 9 bases agree with TRBD1. From germline, CDR1 is MDHEN and CDR2 SYDVKM. V lost 7 bases to trimming and J lost 5 bases; unmatched junction nucleotides: 12. This CDR3 is built from 15 residues. The CDR3 reads CASILTGTGKNEQYF. As DNA, the CDR3 is TGTGCCAGCATCCTAACCGGGACAGGGAAGAACGAGCAGTACTTC.

This chain connects TRBV7-2 to TRBJ1-5, with TRBD1 as a possible D gene (5 bases). V shed 5 bases and J shed 0 bases, with 11 bases lying between them. CDR1 is SGHTA and CDR2 is FQGNSA in the germline V gene. The CDR3 sequence is 15 residues long. The CDR3: CASSTDSYSNQPQHF. CDR3 DNA: TGTGCCAGCAGCACCGACAGTTATAGCAATCAGCCCCAGCATTTT.

The J gene is TRBJ2-7, the V gene TRBV6-1; D is unresolved. Germline V lookup: CDR1 MNHNS, CDR2 SASEGT. Between the trimmed V and J ends, which lost 5 bases and 1 base, there was a span of 12 bases. The CDR3 sequence is 14 residues long. The CDR3 DNA sequence: TGTGCCAGCAGTCCCAGCGCCAGATCCTACGAGCAGTACTTC. This encodes CASSPSARSYEQYF.

V is TRBV23-1 and J is TRBJ1-5, with 9 nucleotides matching TRBD1. TRBV23-1 is recorded as an ORF, its role being uncertain. With 7 bases clipped from V and 3 bases from J, the junction kept 13 bases outside the gene matches. This CDR3 region has 17 residues. The CDR3 DNA reads TGCGCCAGCACCCTAAGAGGGGACAGGGTGATCAATCAGCCCCAGCATTTT. Translated: CASTLRGDRVINQPQHF.

The chain combines TRBV7-9 with TRBJ2-1, with TRBD2 matching over 9 bases. The CDR3 consists of 15 residues. With V trimmed by 7 bases and J by 3 bases, 7 bases remained unmatched. Germline CDR1 and CDR2: SEHNR and FQNEAQ (reference sequence). The CDR3 nucleotides read TGTGCCAGCATGGGAAGCGGGAGGAGCTACAATGAGCAGTTCTTC. Translating gives CASMGSGRSYNEQFF.

V gene TRBV6-5 combines with J gene TRBJ2-7; tentatively, D is TRBD2 (5 bases). V was shortened by 6 bases and J by 2 bases, with 11 bases between the two germline ends. The CDR3 is made up of 13 amino acids. Per the germline V gene, CDR1 is MNHEY and CDR2 is SVGAGI. CDR3 protein: CASRSGMAYEQYF. Here the CDR3 DNA reads TGTGCCAGCAGGTCGGGGATGGCCTACGAGCAGTACTTC.

The chain joins TRBV6-6 to TRBJ2-7, with TRBD2 identical over 14 bases. Germline CDR1 MNHNY, CDR2 SVGAGI (reference sequence). Trimming cost V 10 bases and J 4 bases; bases outside gene matches: 3. The CDR3 is 13 amino acids. This chain's CDR3 is CATRLAGGYEQYF. DNA for the CDR3: TGTGCCACCAGACTAGCGGGAGGGTACGAGCAGTACTTC.

This chain uses TRBV5-1 with TRBJ1-2; D unclear. CDR3 length: 15 residues. Deletions cut 4 bases from V and 5 bases from J, with 18 bases between. The germline gives CDR1 SGHRS, CDR2 YFSETQ. The CDR3 protein is CASSPVVPEPYGYTF. For the CDR3, the DNA is TGCGCCAGCAGCCCCGTTGTTCCAGAACCATATGGCTACACCTTC. Full variable domain (missing parts from reference TRBV5-1 and TRBJ1-2): KAGVTQTPRYLIKTRGQQVTLSCSPISGHRSVSWYQQTPGQGLQFLFEYFSETQRNKGNFPGRFSGRQFSNSRSEMNVSTLELGDSALYLCASSPVVPEPYGYTFGSGTRLTVV.

The genes are TRBV4-1 and TRBJ1-3; TRBD1 is a possible D gene (6 bases). Germline-derived CDR1 and CDR2 are MGHRA and YSYEKL. CDR3 length: 17 residues. V gave up 1 base and J gave up 4 bases, with 17 bases separating them. The CDR3 DNA sequence: TGCGCCAGCAGCCAAGGGCAGGCCAGGGGTAAAGGAAACACCATATATTTT. This sequence encodes CASSQGQARGKGNTIYF.

This clone was detected only a few times. The chain carries TRBV28 and TRBJ1-2, with unresolved D. The ends were cut back, 3 bases at V and 4 bases at J, with 9 bases in the middle. Germline CDR1 reads MDHEN; CDR2 reads SYDVKM. The CDR3 consists of 13 residues. The CDR3 loop reads CASSFDNGYGYTF. The CDR3 DNA reads TGTGCCAGCAGTTTTGACAACGGCTATGGCTACACCTTC.

The rearrangement links TRBV29-1 to TRBJ2-1, with TRBD1 identical over 7 bases. Germline values: CDR1 SQVTM, CDR2 ANQGSEA. This CDR3 comprises 15 residues. J gave up 0 bases and V 5 bases, and 7 bases lay outside the gene matches. CDR3: CSVIQGFSSYNEQFF. In nucleotides, the CDR3 is TGCAGCGTTATACAGGGGTTTTCCTCCTACAATGAGCAGTTCTTC.

This clone was seen more than once but under ten times. V gene TRBV19 combines with J gene TRBJ2-1; TRBD2 matches at 10 bases. Germline assignment: CDR1 LNHDA and CDR2 SQIVND (reference sequence). This CDR3 is 14 amino acids long. The V gene end was trimmed by 6 bases and the J gene end by 7 bases; junction bases not matched to a gene: 6. CDR3 sequence: CASREAGGPNEQFF. The CDR3 DNA reads as TGTGCCAGTAGAGAAGCGGGGGGGCCGAATGAGCAGTTCTTC. Looking up the rest from reference TRBV19 and TRBJ2-1 gives the full variable domain: DGGITQSPKYLFRKEGQNVTLSCEQNLNHDAMYWYRQDPGQGLRLIYYSQIVNDFQKGDIAEGYSVSREKKESFPLTVTSAQKNPTAFYLCASREAGGPNEQFFGPGTRLTVL.